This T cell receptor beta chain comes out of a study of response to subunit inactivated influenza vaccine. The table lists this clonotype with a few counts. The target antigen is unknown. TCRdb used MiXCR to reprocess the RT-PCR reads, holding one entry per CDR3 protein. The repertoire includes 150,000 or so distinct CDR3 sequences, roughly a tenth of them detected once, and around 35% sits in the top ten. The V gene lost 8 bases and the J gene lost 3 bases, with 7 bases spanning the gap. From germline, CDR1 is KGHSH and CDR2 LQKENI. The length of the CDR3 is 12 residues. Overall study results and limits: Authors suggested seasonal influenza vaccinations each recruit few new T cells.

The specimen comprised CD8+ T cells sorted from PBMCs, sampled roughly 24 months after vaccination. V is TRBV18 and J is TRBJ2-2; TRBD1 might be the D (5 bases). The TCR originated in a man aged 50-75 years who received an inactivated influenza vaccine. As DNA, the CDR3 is TGTGCCAGCGGGGCGGACACCGGGGAGCTGTTTTTT. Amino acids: CASGADTGELFF.